This TCR beta chain was profiled in a study of cytomegalovirus exposure and HLA in healthy donors. PCR amplification relied on 60 Vbeta primers (plus 13 Jbeta primers). Assay: immunoSEQ multiplex PCR; the TCRdb copy retains only in-frame clones and omits some. The ten most abundant clones cover around 7.5% of a sample with some 75,000 clones. With regard to this clone: The target antigen is unknown.

Germline V lookup: CDR1 MNHNS, CDR2 SASEGT. Deletions cut 6 bases from V and 0 bases from J, with 12 bases between. The CDR3 has 15 amino acids. The study, taken as a whole, reports: DRB1 had the most TCR associations and HLA-C the fewest, a later analysis found, with rates varying by HLA locus.

The origin of this receptor is a female donor in good health and CMV-seropositive. Material for sequencing was PBMCs. The gene calls are TRBV6-1 and TRBJ2-1; perhaps TRBD1 as D (6 bases). The CDR3 region is CASRLTGSSYNEQFF. The CDR3 coding sequence is TGTGCCAGCAGGTTAACAGGGAGCTCCTACAATGAGCAGTTCTTC.